Each of the 9 T cell receptor delta chains below was sequenced from the same sample in a study of gamma-delta T cells after stem cell transplantation. TCRdb called clones from the RT-PCR reads again using CATT. The repertoire consists of some 13,000 delta-chain clones, with roughly 32% occurring once and the leading ten covering approximately 3.8%. Specimen: gamma-delta T cells. These receptors originate from a human donor. It is not recorded whose cells these are; they may come from a transplant donor.

The chain is built from TRDV2 and TRDJ1; the match to TRDD3 covers 13 bases. Trimming at V came to 3 bases and at J to 1 base, leaving 7 bases not matched to a gene. Germline V gives CDR1 GEAIGNYY, CDR2 EKD. This CDR3 has 17 residues. CDR3 sequence: CACDALLGDTRTDKLIF. As DNA, the CDR3 is TGTGCCTGTGACGCCTTACTGGGGGATACGCGCACCGATAAACTCATCTTT.

The J gene is TRDJ1, the V gene TRDV1, with 9 bases fitting TRDD3. This CDR3 has 21 amino acids. Looked up from germline, CDR1 is TSWWSYY and CDR2 is QGS. Unmatched junction bases numbered 18, after V lost 1 base and J lost 0 bases. The CDR3 DNA reads as TGTGCTCTTGGGGAACCCACCCGTTCCTCCTACTGGGGGACATACACCGATAAACTCATCTTT. Residues: CALGEPTRSSYWGTYTDKLIF.

The chain carries TRDV3 and TRDJ4, with 12 positions matching TRDD3. The CDR3 extends over 24 amino acids. V lost 0 bases, J lost 0 bases, and 32 bases stayed unmatched. Germline loops: CDR1 TVYSNPD, CDR2 GDNSRS (reference sequence). CDR3 region: CAFRGPTTPRAGGYEVGVARPLIF. Here the CDR3 DNA reads TGTGCCTTTAGAGGCCCGACAACCCCCCGGGCTGGGGGATACGAGGTAGGAGTGGCCAGACCCCTGATCTTT.

The J gene is TRDJ1, the V gene TRDV1; 8 nucleotides align to TRDD2. V was pared by 0 bases and J by 8 bases, with 26 bases of the junction left unmatched. This CDR3 region has 21 residues. Germline V lookup: CDR1 TSWWSYY, CDR2 QGS. CDR3 bases: TGTGCTCTTGGGGAACTGGGGCTTCCTACCTGGTGGGGACTCCGAGCGGAGAAACTCATCTTT. It translates to CALGELGLPTWWGLRAEKLIF.

In the case of this clone: A junction end diverges from the germline sequence, so it may reflect a read error. This rearrangement joins TRDV2 to TRDJ3; tentative D call: TRDD3 (7 bases). Germline values: CDR1 GEAIGNYY, CDR2 EKD. The CDR3 is 20 residues long. The CDR3: CACDTLPGGLSSCDPRQMFF. CDR3 nucleotides: TGTGCCTGTGACACCCTTCCTGGGGGCCTCAGCTCCTGTGACCCCCGCCAGATGTTTTTC.

This clone was observed a few times. This chain joins TRDV2 and TRDJ1; the match to TRDD3 covers 8 bases. CDR1 is GEAIGNYY and CDR2 is EKD in the germline V gene. The length of the CDR3 is 19 residues. Trimming removed 1 base from V and 2 bases from J; junction bases left unmatched: 17. CDR3 region: CACDTAKPYWGLPTDKLIF. The CDR3 coding sequence is TGTGCCTGTGACACGGCTAAACCCTACTGGGGGCTTCCTACCGATAAACTCATCTTT.

The J gene is TRDJ2; the V gene was not called; TRDD3 reflects the table's D call only, with no check against the DNA. The CDR3 runs to 22 residues. The CDR3 DNA sequence: TGTGCTATTGGGGACAAACCTTCCTACAGCCTTGGGGGGATCTGGGTGACAGCAAAACTCTTCTTT. Protein: CAIGDKPSYSLGGIWVTAKLFF.

This clone came up a few times. The genes are TRAV29/DV5 and TRDJ1; 10 bases fit TRDD3. The CDR3 runs to 19 residues. The germline gives CDR1 NSMFDY, CDR2 ISSIKDK. The junction had 14 bases not matched to a gene; V was cut back by 0 bases and J by 0 bases. The CDR3 region is CAASAGSRPTGGYTDKLIF. In nucleotides, the CDR3 is TGTGCAGCAAGCGCGGGGAGCCGGCCTACTGGGGGATACACCGATAAACTCATCTTT.

This clone was counted a few times. It may be a read error: a sequence one base away is much more abundant. V and J are TRDV2 and TRDJ2, with 10 bases lining up with TRDD3. Germline CDR1 and CDR2: GEAIGNYY and EKD. The CDR3 loop spans 14 amino acids. Here the CDR3 reads CACDTVGDTAQPFF. In DNA form, the CDR3 reads TGTGCCTGTGACACCGTGGGGGATACAGCACAACCCTTCTTT.